This T cell receptor (beta chain) was identified in a study of cytomegalovirus exposure and HLA in healthy donors. Study as a whole: Assignment to the Caucasian-associated ancestry cluster applied to approximately 80% of the approximately 400 genotyped donors.

General study findings and limits: 87-base-pair reads could not separate some V segments, including TRBV6-2 and TRBV6-3. Common viral pathogens (according to a later analysis) appeared linked to several of the most significant clusters. Highly shared variants forming one cluster were likely a sequencing artifact.

CDR1 and CDR2 from the germline V gene are SGHTA and FQGNSA. The CDR3 runs 16 residues. The V and J ends lost 2 bases and 5 bases, in that order; junction bases with no gene match: 3. A multiplex PCR was run with 60 Vbeta primers and 13 Jbeta primers. The table came from immunoSEQ multiplex PCR; TCRdb's copy has only in-frame clones and leaves some out. The table lists some 140,000 clones, over 75% of them singletons. With respect to this clone: The antigen remains undetermined.

The specimen sequenced was PBMCs. The TCR was taken from a middle-aged woman in good health and CMV-seropositive. The J gene is TRBJ2-2, the V gene TRBV7-2; the match to TRBD2 covers 12 bases. CDR3 sequence reads: CASSLSSGRVTGELFF. The CDR3 DNA sequence: TGTGCCAGCAGCTTATCTAGCGGGAGGGTTACCGGGGAGCTGTTTTTT.